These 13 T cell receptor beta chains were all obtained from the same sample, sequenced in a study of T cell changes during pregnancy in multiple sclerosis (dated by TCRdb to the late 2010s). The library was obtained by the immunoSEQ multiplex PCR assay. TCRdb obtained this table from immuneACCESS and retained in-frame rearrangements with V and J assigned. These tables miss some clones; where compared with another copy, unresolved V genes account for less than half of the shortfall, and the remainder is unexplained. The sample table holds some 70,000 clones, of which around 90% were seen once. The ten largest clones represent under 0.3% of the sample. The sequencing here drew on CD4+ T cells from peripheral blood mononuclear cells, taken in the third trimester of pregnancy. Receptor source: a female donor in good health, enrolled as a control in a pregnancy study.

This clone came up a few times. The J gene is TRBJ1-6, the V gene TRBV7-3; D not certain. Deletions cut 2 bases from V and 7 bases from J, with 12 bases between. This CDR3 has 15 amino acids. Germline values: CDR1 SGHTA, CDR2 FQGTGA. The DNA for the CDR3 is TGTGCCAGCAGCTTAGGCGGCGGAGCAAATTCACCCCTCCACTTT. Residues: CASSLGGGANSPLHF.

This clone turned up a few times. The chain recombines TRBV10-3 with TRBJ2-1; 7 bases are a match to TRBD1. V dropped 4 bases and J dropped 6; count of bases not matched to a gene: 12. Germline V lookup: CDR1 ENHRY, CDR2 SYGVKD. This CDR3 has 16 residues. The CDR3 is CAISGTGQLAANEQFF. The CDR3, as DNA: TGTGCCATCAGTGGGACGGGACAGCTGGCCGCCAATGAGCAGTTCTTC.

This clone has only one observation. Written as DNA, the CDR3 is TGTGCCAGCATTCGTTACGGGTACGAGCAGTACTTC. It codes for CASIRYGYEQYF. This sequence joins TRBV2 and TRBJ2-7; D is unresolved. Germline lookup yields CDR1 SNHLY and CDR2 FYNNEI. Trimming shortened V by 7 bases and J by 4 bases, and 11 bases separated the two germline ends. This CDR3 contains 12 residues.

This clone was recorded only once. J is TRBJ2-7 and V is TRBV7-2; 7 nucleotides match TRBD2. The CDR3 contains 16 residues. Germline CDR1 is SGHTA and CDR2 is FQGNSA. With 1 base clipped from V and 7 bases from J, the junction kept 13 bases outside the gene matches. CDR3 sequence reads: CASSLEGGGISGEQYF. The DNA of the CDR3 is TGTGCCAGCAGCTTAGAGGGCGGGGGTATATCGGGGGAGCAGTACTTC.

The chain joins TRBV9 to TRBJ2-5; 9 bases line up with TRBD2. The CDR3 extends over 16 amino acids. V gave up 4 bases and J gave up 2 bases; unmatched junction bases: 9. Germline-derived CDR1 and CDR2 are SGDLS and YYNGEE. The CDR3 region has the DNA TGTGCCAGCAGCTCCTGGGGGCGGGGGGGTCAAGAGACCCAGTACTTC. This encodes CASSSWGRGGQETQYF.

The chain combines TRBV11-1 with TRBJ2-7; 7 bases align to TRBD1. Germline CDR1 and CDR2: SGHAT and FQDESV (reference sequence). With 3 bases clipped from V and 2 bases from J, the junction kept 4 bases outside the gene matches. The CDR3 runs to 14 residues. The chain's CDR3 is CASSFIGQAYEQYF. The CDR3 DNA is TGTGCCAGCAGCTTTATTGGACAGGCCTACGAGCAGTACTTC.

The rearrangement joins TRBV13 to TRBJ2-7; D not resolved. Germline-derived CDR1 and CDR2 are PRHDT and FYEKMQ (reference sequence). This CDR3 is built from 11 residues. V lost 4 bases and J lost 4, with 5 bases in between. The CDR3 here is CASSSRYEQYF. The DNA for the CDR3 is TGTGCCAGCAGCTCGAGATACGAGCAGTACTTC.

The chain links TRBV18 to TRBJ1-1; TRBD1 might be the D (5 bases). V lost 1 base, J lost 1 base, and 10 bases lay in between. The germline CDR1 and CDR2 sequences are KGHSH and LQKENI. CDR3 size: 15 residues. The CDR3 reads CASSPHGGENTEAFF. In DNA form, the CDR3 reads TGTGCCAGCTCACCACATGGAGGGGAGAACACTGAAGCTTTCTTT. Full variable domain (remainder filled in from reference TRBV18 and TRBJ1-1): NAGVMQNPRHLVRRRGQEARLRCSPMKGHSHVYWYRQLPEEGLKFMVYLQKENIIDESGMPKERFSAEFPKEGPSILRIQQVVRGDSAAYFCASSPHGGENTEAFFGQGTRLTVV.

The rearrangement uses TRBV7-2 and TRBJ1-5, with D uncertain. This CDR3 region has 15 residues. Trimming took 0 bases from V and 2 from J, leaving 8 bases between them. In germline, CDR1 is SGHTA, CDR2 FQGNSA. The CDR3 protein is CASSLALAGNQPQHF. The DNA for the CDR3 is TGTGCCAGCAGCTTAGCCCTGGCGGGCAATCAGCCCCAGCATTTT.

CDR3 protein: CASRGLAGGLGFYEQYF. In DNA, the CDR3 is TGCGCCAGCAGGGGACTAGCGGGGGGCCTTGGGTTCTACGAGCAGTACTTC. The chain has TRBV10-2 and TRBJ2-7, with 15 bases matching TRBD2. The CDR3 covers 17 residues. Germline CDR1 reads WSHSY; CDR2 reads SAAADI. V dropped 6 bases and J dropped 3; count of bases not matched to a gene: 9.

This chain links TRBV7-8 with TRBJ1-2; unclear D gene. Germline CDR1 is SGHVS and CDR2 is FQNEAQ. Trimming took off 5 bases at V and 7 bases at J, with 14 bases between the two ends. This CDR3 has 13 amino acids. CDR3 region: CASSPSRDGGYTF. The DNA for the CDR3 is TGTGCCAGCAGCCCATCGAGGGATGGTGGCTACACCTTC.

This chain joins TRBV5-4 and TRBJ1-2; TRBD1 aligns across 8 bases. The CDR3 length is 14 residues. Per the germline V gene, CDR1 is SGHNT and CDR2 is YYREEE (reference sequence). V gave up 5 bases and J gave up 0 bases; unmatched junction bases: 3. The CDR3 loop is CASSQDRANYGYTF. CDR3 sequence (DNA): TGTGCCAGCAGTCAGGACAGGGCTAACTATGGCTACACCTTC.

Written as DNA, the CDR3 is TGTGCCAGCTCACCCTCAGGGGTGAATGGCTACACCTTC. It codes for CASSPSGVNGYTF. The chain carries TRBV18 and TRBJ1-2; D perhaps matches TRBD1 (6 bases). V lost 3 bases, J lost 6 bases, and 11 bases lay in between. CDR1 is KGHSH and CDR2 is LQKENI in the germline V gene. The CDR3 contains 13 residues.